The 21 T cell receptor beta chains listed next were all sequenced from one sample in a study of cytomegalovirus exposure and HLA in healthy donors. A multiplex PCR was run with 60 Vbeta primers and 13 Jbeta primers. TCRdb keeps only in-frame clones here, not all; method: immunoSEQ multiplex PCR. This sample yields about 160,000 clones, of which roughly 78% are seen a single time; 6% to 7.5% belongs to the top ten. Source material: PBMCs. These receptors were obtained from a man in his forties in good health and CMV-seropositive.

V and J are TRBV19 and TRBJ2-1; D may be TRBD1 (5 bases). V gave up 7 bases and J gave up 2 bases, with 9 bases separating them. Germline V gene sequence: CDR1 LNHDA, CDR2 SQIVND (reference sequence). The CDR3 runs 13 residues. DNA for the CDR3: TGTGCCAGTAACAGGCCCCCCTACAATGAGCAGTTCTTC. It codes for CASNRPPYNEQFF.

The rearrangement joins TRBV7-2 to TRBJ1-4, with 9 positions matching TRBD1. Losses at the gene ends were 5 bases for V and 7 bases for J; bases not matched to a gene: 8. The CDR3 sequence is 15 residues long. Germline assignment: CDR1 SGHTA and CDR2 FQGNSA. The CDR3: CASSRRDRVFEKLFF. The DNA for the CDR3 is TGTGCCAGCAGCAGACGGGACAGGGTTTTTGAAAAACTGTTTTTT. The full variable domain, with the rest looked up from reference TRBV7-2 and TRBJ1-4, is GAGVSQSPSNKVTEKGKDVELRCDPISGHTALYWYRQSLGQGLEFLIYFQGNSAPDKSGLPSDRFSAERTGGSVSTLTIQRTQQEDSAVYLCASSRRDRVFEKLFFGSGTQLSVL.

This chain's CDR3 is CASSSDRPYEQYF. DNA of the CDR3: TGTGCCAGCAGTTCGGACAGACCCTACGAGCAGTACTTC. This sequence joins TRBV6-1 and TRBJ2-7; D might be TRBD1 (6 bases). The V end lost 5 bases, the J end lost 2 bases, and 10 bases lay between the germline ends. Germline V gene lookup returns CDR1 MNHNS and CDR2 SASEGT. CDR3 length: 13 residues.

J is TRBJ2-1 and V is TRBV27; perhaps TRBD1 as D (6 bases). Germline values: CDR1 MNHEY, CDR2 SMNVEV (reference sequence). Trimming cost V 3 bases and J 0 bases, with 15 bases left between them. The CDR3 consists of 17 residues. CDR3 loop: CASSLAGDLSSYNEQFF. CDR3 DNA sequence: TGTGCCAGCAGTTTGGCAGGGGACCTCAGCTCCTACAATGAGCAGTTCTTC.

The chain carries TRBV2 and TRBJ2-7, with D possibly matching TRBD1 (6 bases). The CDR3 length is 15 residues. Germline V gene data show CDR1 as SNHLY and CDR2 as FYNNEI. V was trimmed by 4 bases and J by 3 bases, leaving 16 bases between them. The CDR3 bases are TGTGCCAGCAGTGCGCGCCCCGGGACAAACTACGAGCAGTACTTC. Protein: CASSARPGTNYEQYF.

The gene calls are TRBV14 and TRBJ2-5; D is perhaps TRBD2 (5 bases). The end of the DNA is better explained by TRBJ2-7, so the J call may be wrong. Germline values: CDR1 SGHDN, CDR2 FVKESK. This CDR3 has 15 residues. This chain's CDR3 is CASSQAGEYPYEQYF. The CDR3 nucleotides are TGTGCCAGCAGCCAAGCCGGGGAGTACCCCTACGAGCAGTACTTC.

V is TRBV19 and J is TRBJ2-5, with 7 bases fitting TRBD1. The trim removed 4 bases at V and 4 bases at J, leaving 9 bases unmatched. Germline V lookup: CDR1 LNHDA, CDR2 SQIVND (reference sequence). The CDR3 has 15 amino acids. This CDR3 reads CASSKGQTFSETQYF. The CDR3, as DNA: TGTGCCAGTAGTAAGGGACAGACCTTCTCAGAGACCCAGTACTTC.

The chain links TRBV29-1 to TRBJ1-2; D may be TRBD1 (5 bases). The germline V and J ends were trimmed by 2 bases and 4 bases, with 11 bases remaining between them. The CDR3 contains 13 residues. Per the germline V gene, CDR1 is SQVTM and CDR2 is ANQGSEA. The CDR3 is CSVERGGSYGYTF. The DNA of the CDR3 is TGCAGCGTTGAACGGGGGGGTTCCTATGGCTACACCTTC. Full variable domain (remainder filled in from reference TRBV29-1 and TRBJ1-2): SAVISQKPSRDICQRGTSLTIQCQVDSQVTMMFWYRQQPGQSLTLIATANQGSEATYESGFVIDKFPISRPNLTFSTLTVSNMSPEDSSIYLCSVERGGSYGYTFGSGTRLTVV.

The rearrangement joins TRBV19 to TRBJ2-2; the D gene is possibly TRBD2 (5 bases). Per the germline V gene, CDR1 is LNHDA and CDR2 is SQIVND (reference sequence). V was trimmed by 3 bases and J by 7 bases, leaving 6 bases between them. The CDR3 length is 12 residues. The chain's CDR3 is CASSIEGGELFF. The DNA of the CDR3 is TGTGCCAGTAGTATTGAGGGCGGGGAGCTGTTTTTT. The complete variable domain, with remaining parts taken from reference TRBV19 and TRBJ2-2, reads DGGITQSPKYLFRKEGQNVTLSCEQNLNHDAMYWYRQDPGQGLRLIYYSQIVNDFQKGDIAEGYSVSREKKESFPLTVTSAQKNPTAFYLCASSIEGGELFFGEGSRLTVL.

This chain uses TRBV4-3 with TRBJ2-1; 9 bases map to TRBD1. The CDR3 is made up of 18 amino acids. Trimming cost V 2 bases and J 0 bases; bases outside gene matches: 8. CDR1 and CDR2 (germline): LGHNA, YSLEER. In DNA, the CDR3 is TGCGCCAGCAGCCAAACCGGACAGGGGCCGAGCTCCTACAATGAGCAGTTCTTC. Translating it yields CASSQTGQGPSSYNEQFF.

The J gene is TRBJ2-4, the V gene TRBV5-6, with D possibly TRBD1 on 5 matching bases. The CDR3 consists of 16 residues. Germline assignment: CDR1 SGHDT and CDR2 YYEEEE. The germline V and J ends were trimmed by 0 bases and 2 bases, with 12 bases remaining between them. The CDR3, as DNA: TGTGCCAGCAGCTTGGTAGGGGTTGGGTCCAAAAACATTCAGTACTTC. It yields the protein CASSLVGVGSKNIQYF.

The J gene is TRBJ2-3, the V gene TRBV11-3; D gene ambiguous. Germline V gives CDR1 SGHNT, CDR2 YENEEA. Between the trimmed V and J ends, which lost 3 bases and 2 bases, there was a span of 9 bases. CDR3 length: 14 residues. The CDR3: CASSLGQPTDTQYF. The CDR3 coding sequence is TGTGCCAGCAGCTTGGGCCAGCCCACAGATACGCAGTATTTT.

The chain combines TRBV6-6 with TRBJ1-6; tentatively, D is TRBD1 (5 bases). V lost 6 bases and J lost 14, with 17 bases in between. CDR1 is MNHNY, CDR2 SVGAGI, per germline (reference sequence). The CDR3 covers 13 residues. The CDR3 is CASRDGGGMALHF. CDR3 DNA: TGTGCCAGCAGGGACGGGGGAGGGATGGCCCTCCACTTT.

V gene TRBV7-2 combines with J gene TRBJ2-5; TRBD2 matches 7 bases. CDR3 size: 14 residues. The ends lost 5 bases at V and 4 bases at J; junction bases unmatched: 7. Germline V lookup: CDR1 SGHTA, CDR2 FQGNSA. The CDR3 is CASSPGTTRETQYF. CDR3 sequence (DNA): TGTGCCAGCAGCCCCGGGACTACAAGAGAGACCCAGTACTTC.

A few counts support this clone. The chain recombines TRBV27 with TRBJ1-6; tentatively, D is TRBD1 (6 bases). Trimming stripped 2 bases from V and 3 bases from J, with 11 bases between. The CDR3 is 16 amino acids. Germline loops: CDR1 MNHEY, CDR2 SMNVEV (reference sequence). This CDR3 reads CASSLHGQRYNSPLHF. CDR3 DNA sequence: TGTGCCAGCAGTTTACATGGACAGCGCTATAATTCACCCCTCCACTTT.

The chain employs TRBV6-6 and TRBJ2-7; 10 bases match TRBD1. CDR3 length: 12 amino acids. J gave up 5 bases and V 6 bases, and 1 base lay outside the gene matches. The V gene's germline CDR1 is MNHNY and CDR2 SVGAGI (reference sequence). This CDR3 reads CASRDRGNEQYF. DNA for the CDR3: TGTGCCAGCAGGGACAGGGGGAACGAGCAGTACTTC.

The chain joins TRBV27 to TRBJ2-5, with 11 positions matching TRBD1. The last part of the DNA fits TRBJ2-7 better; the J call may be wrong. This CDR3 is 15 amino acids long. CDR1 is MNHEY and CDR2 is SMNVEV in the germline V gene (reference sequence). The CDR3 DNA reads as TGTGCCAGCAGTTCCCGGACAGGGGGCGCGAACGAGCAGTACTTC. Amino acids: CASSSRTGGANEQYF.

This clone appeared a few times. This rearrangement joins TRBV19 to TRBJ1-1, with 9 positions matching TRBD1. CDR1 is LNHDA and CDR2 is SQIVND in the germline V gene (reference sequence). CDR3 length: 14 amino acids. Trimming cost V 5 bases and J 5 bases; bases outside gene matches: 6. DNA for the CDR3: TGTGCCAGTAGTGTAAACAGGGGGCGGACTGAAGCTTTCTTT. As protein: CASSVNRGRTEAFF. The full variable domain, with the rest looked up from reference TRBV19 and TRBJ1-1, is DGGITQSPKYLFRKEGQNVTLSCEQNLNHDAMYWYRQDPGQGLRLIYYSQIVNDFQKGDIAEGYSVSREKKESFPLTVTSAQKNPTAFYLCASSVNRGRTEAFFGQGTRLTVV.

V and J are TRBV19 and TRBJ2-3; TRBD2 matches at 7 bases. This CDR3 has 16 amino acids. CDR1 and CDR2 from the germline V gene are LNHDA and SQIVND (reference sequence). Trimming at V came to 5 bases and at J to 0 bases, leaving 8 bases not matched to a gene. CDR3: CASSPNPRGSTDTQYF. The CDR3, as DNA: TGTGCCAGTAGTCCAAACCCGCGGGGGAGCACAGATACGCAGTATTTT.

The chain has TRBV19 and TRBJ2-1; TRBD1 aligns across 7 bases. CDR1 LNHDA and CDR2 SQIVND come from the germline V gene (reference sequence). This CDR3 spans 17 amino acids. J was trimmed by 0 bases and V by 1 base; bases with no gene match: 6. The CDR3 here is CASSIAWWDSSYNEQFF. CDR3 nucleotides: TGTGCCAGTAGTATAGCGTGGTGGGACAGCTCCTACAATGAGCAGTTCTTC.

This clone was found once. The V call is TRBV5-1, the J call TRBJ2-2; TRBD1 matches 7 bases. The CDR3 length is 16 residues. V trimming: 4 bases; J trimming: 2 bases; junction bases outside the gene matches: 8. Germline CDR1 is SGHRS and CDR2 is YFSETQ. The CDR3 bases are TGCGCCAGCAGCAAAAACGACAGGGACAACACCGGGGAGCTGTTTTTT. Its translation is CASSKNDRDNTGELFF.